The present T cell receptor (beta chain) was sequenced within a study of T cell changes during pregnancy in multiple sclerosis. The germline V gene has CDR1 SQVTM and CDR2 ANQGSEA. After removal of 6 bases from V and 3 bases from J, the junction contained 5 bases not matched to a gene. The CDR3 contains 12 residues. This table comes from immunoSEQ multiplex PCR, and its TCRdb copy is limited to in-frame clones, with some not included. The table includes about 59,000 clones, around 94% detected once. V gene TRBV29-1 combines with J gene TRBJ2-7; TRBD2 matches 7 bases. This sequence was found in a female donor with multiple sclerosis, enrolled in a pregnancy study. Sequencing used CD8+ T cells from peripheral blood mononuclear cells, obtained after pregnancy. The CDR3 DNA reads TGCAGCGTGGGGGAGGGCGACTACGAGCAGTACTTC. It encodes CSVGEGDYEQYF.